What follows are 30 T cell receptor beta chains derived from one specimen sequenced in a study of CD8+CD57+ T cells in acquired aplastic anemia. The study, taken as a whole, reports: Among patients, CD8+CD57+ cells displayed less diversity than the total CD4+ and CD8+ pools did.

Their specific antigens are unknown. TCR beta VDJ and CDR3 were profiled, and genomic DNA was the template. One entry per CDR3 protein results from TCRdb running MiXCR on the reads. This table holds around 19,000 distinct CDR3 sequences, approximately 39% found once. Patients picked for sequencing had shown CD8+CD57+ cell expansion detected by flow cytometry. Input material: CD8+CD57+ T cells sorted from PBMCs. This sample's subset: bead-enriched CD8+CD57+ effector memory T cells from SAA patients. Source of these receptors: a human donor with aplastic anemia.

A remark on this clonotype: In this CDR3 the conserved last residue, phenylalanine or tryptophan, is missing, so a read error is likely. J is TRBJ2-5 and V is TRBV15, with TRBD2 matching over 8 bases. Germline trimming cut 0 bases from V and 1 base from J; bases unmatched to any gene: 1. The CDR3 spans 15 residues. Germline-derived CDR1 and CDR2 are LNHNV and YYDKDF (reference sequence). The CDR3 nucleotides read TGTGCCACCAGCAGAGATCGGGGGGGCCAAGAGACCCAGTACTCC. Translated: CATSRDRGGQETQYS.

Concerning this clonotype itself: Likely a read error: the CDR3 ends without its conserved phenylalanine or tryptophan. V and J are TRBV2 and TRBJ2-3; D is undetermined. The CDR3 spans 14 residues. Between the trimmed V and J ends, which lost 6 bases and 0 bases, there was a span of 10 bases. From germline, CDR1 is SNHLY and CDR2 FYNNEI. The DNA of the CDR3 is TGTGCCAGCAGCCCCCGCTCTAGCACAGATACGCAGTATTCT. It translates to CASSPRSSTDTQYS.

The chain has TRBV20-1 and TRBJ1-2, with D tentatively TRBD1 (6 bases). Germline V gene data show CDR1 as DFQATT and CDR2 as SNEGSKA (reference sequence). V lost 3 bases and J lost 7, with 15 bases in between. The CDR3 has 13 amino acids. This CDR3 is CSARIAGAGGYTF. CDR3 sequence (DNA): TGCAGTGCTAGGATAGCGGGGGCGGGTGGCTACACCTTC.

V usage is TRBV25-1 and J usage is TRBJ1-1; perhaps TRBD1 as D (6 bases). This CDR3 is 13 amino acids long. V was pared by 6 bases and J by 3 bases, with 11 bases between. The germline V gene has CDR1 MGHDK and CDR2 SYGVNS. The CDR3 coding sequence is TGTGCCAGCAGATACTCAGGGGACACTGAAGCTTTCTTT. It yields the protein CASRYSGDTEAFF.

Note on this clonotype: At one end, the junction sequence differs from germline, possibly due to a read error. The chain recombines TRBV5-1 with TRBJ2-3; D not certain. The CDR3 consists of 14 residues. The germline CDR1 and CDR2 sequences are SGHRS and YFSETQ. The CDR3 is CASSLAQVTDTQYF. Here the CDR3 DNA reads TGTGCCAGCAGCTTGGCCCAGGTCACAGATACGCAGTATTTT. The complete variable domain, with remaining parts taken from reference TRBV5-1 and TRBJ2-3, reads KAGVTQTPRYLIKTRGQQVTLSCSPISGHRSVSWYQQTPGQGLQFLFEYFSETQRNKGNFPGRFSGRQFSNSRSEMNVSTLELGDSALYLCASSLAQVTDTQYFGPGTRLTVL.

This clonotype was seen a handful of times. This chain connects TRBV25-1 to TRBJ1-4; D gene unclear. The V end lost 6 bases, the J end lost 8 bases, and 16 bases lay between the germline ends. CDR1 MGHDK and CDR2 SYGVNS come from the germline V gene. The CDR3 covers 14 residues. CDR3: CASSQSGSGEKLFF. CDR3 DNA sequence: TGTGCCAGCAGCCAGAGCGGGAGTGGGGAAAAACTGTTTTTT.

The chain has TRBV7-2 and TRBJ2-7; D gene unclear. The germline gives CDR1 SGHTA, CDR2 FQGNSA. This CDR3 contains 12 residues. V lost 4 bases and J lost 1, with 5 bases in between. The chain's CDR3 is CASSSPSYEQYF. CDR3 nucleotides: TGTGCCAGCAGCTCCCCATCCTACGAGCAGTACTTC.

This clonotype turned up a few times. The chain uses TRBV2 and TRBJ1-2; 7 positions agree with TRBD1. The V gene end was trimmed by 6 bases and the J gene end by 2 bases; junction bases not matched to a gene: 3. The length of the CDR3 is 13 residues. The V gene's germline CDR1 is SNHLY and CDR2 FYNNEI. CDR3 DNA sequence: TGTGCCAGCAGGCAACAGGGGAACTATGGCTACACCTTC. Encoded protein: CASRQQGNYGYTF.

The chain carries TRBV5-5 and TRBJ1-2, with TRBD1 matching 7 bases. The CDR3 covers 13 residues. Germline-derived CDR1 and CDR2 are SGHKS and YYEKEE (reference sequence). V dropped 3 bases and J dropped 6; count of bases not matched to a gene: 5. CDR3 loop: CASSWRDRNGYTF. The CDR3 DNA sequence: TGTGCCAGCAGCTGGAGGGACAGAAATGGCTACACCTTC.

The chain uses TRBV6-1 and TRBJ1-5, with D unresolved. This CDR3 spans 13 amino acids. The germline V gene has CDR1 MNHNS and CDR2 SASEGT. V was cut by 1 base and J by 4 bases, with 5 bases left in between. The CDR3, as DNA: TGTGCCAGCAGTGAAGTTGAGAATCAGCCCCAGCATTTT. Its protein is CASSEVENQPQHF.

The sample holds a few counts of this clonotype. This rearrangement joins TRBV7-3 to TRBJ1-2, with TRBD1 matching over 7 bases. CDR3 length equals 13 residues. V was clipped by 2 bases and J by 6 bases; unmatched bases: 3. The germline V gene has CDR1 SGHTA and CDR2 FQGTGA. CDR3 bases: TGTGCCAGCAGCTTAGGAGGGGGCGATGGCTACACCTTC. Residues: CASSLGGGDGYTF. Based on the CDR3 plus reference TRBV7-3 and TRBJ1-2, the full variable domain is GAGVSQTPSNKVTEKGKYVELRCDPISGHTALYWYRQSLGQGPEFLIYFQGTGAADDSGLPNDRFFAVRPEGSVSTLKIQRTERGDSAVYLCASSLGGGDGYTFGSGTRLTVV.

This chain uses TRBV15 with TRBJ2-2; 7 bases align to TRBD1. The junction had 7 bases not matched to a gene; V was cut back by 3 bases and J by 6 bases. The V gene's germline CDR1 is LNHNV and CDR2 YYDKDF (reference sequence). This CDR3 is 15 amino acids long. The DNA of the CDR3 is TGTGCCACCAGCAGCCCCGACAGGGTATCCGGGGAGCTGTTTTTT. It specifies CATSSPDRVSGELFF.

A remark on this clonotype: The junction and the germline gene differ at one end; a read error may be behind it. V gene TRBV25-1 combines with J gene TRBJ2-3; D tentatively reads TRBD1 or TRBD2 (5 bases each). Germline lookup yields CDR1 MGHDK and CDR2 SYGVNS. This CDR3 spans 13 amino acids. The CDR3, as DNA: TGTGCCAGCAGGGCCCCTAGCACAGGTACGCAGTATTTT. Amino acid sequence: CASRAPSTGTQYF.

With regard to this clonotype: The final CDR3 position lacks the conserved phenylalanine or tryptophan, pointing to a likely read error. The rearrangement uses TRBV20-1 and TRBJ1-2, with TRBD1 matching over 8 bases. Germline lookup yields CDR1 DFQATT and CDR2 SNEGSKA (reference sequence). V shed 1 base and J 4 bases; nucleotides not matched to a gene: 11. The CDR3 is 16 residues long. The CDR3 sequence: CSARGGKTGVGYGYTS. CDR3 nucleotide sequence: TGCAGTGCTAGAGGGGGCAAGACAGGGGTGGGCTATGGCTACACCTCC.

The table lists this clonotype with a few counts. The rearrangement uses TRBV6-5 and TRBJ1-2; TRBD1 aligns across 9 bases. The CDR3 spans 13 residues. V lost 6 bases and J lost 7; bases outside the gene matches: 6. In germline, CDR1 is MNHEY, CDR2 SVGAGI. CDR3 residues: CASRLGTGFGYTF. The CDR3 coding sequence is TGTGCCAGCAGACTAGGGACAGGGTTTGGCTACACCTTC.

This clonotype has only a few counts. This CDR3 is CASSGTSGNTDTQYF. Written as DNA, the CDR3 is TGTGCCAGCAGTGGGACTAGCGGAAACACAGATACGCAGTATTTT. The chain is built from TRBV2 and TRBJ2-3; 10 bases are shared with TRBD2. The junction had 3 bases not matched to a gene; V was cut back by 4 bases and J by 2 bases. The CDR3 length is 15 residues. Looked up from germline, CDR1 is SNHLY and CDR2 is FYNNEI.

This clonotype has just a few counts. The J gene is TRBJ1-2, the V gene TRBV20-1; no clear D gene. Germline V gives CDR1 DFQATT, CDR2 SNEGSKA (reference sequence). Trimming cost V 3 bases and J 4 bases, with 18 bases left between them. This CDR3 comprises 15 residues. CDR3 amino acids: CSASPPLSRSYGYTF. Here the CDR3 DNA reads TGCAGTGCTAGTCCCCCTCTATCACGGAGCTATGGCTACACCTTC.

V usage is TRBV20-1 and J usage is TRBJ2-1; D possibly matches TRBD1 or TRBD2 (6 bases each). This CDR3 region has 15 residues. Germline lookup yields CDR1 DFQATT and CDR2 SNEGSKA (reference sequence). V was cut by 6 bases and J by 0 bases, with 15 bases left in between. CDR3 sequence: CSAPKGGVSYNEQFF. DNA for the CDR3: TGCAGTGCGCCGAAGGGGGGAGTCTCCTACAATGAGCAGTTCTTC.

The rearrangement links TRBV12-3 or TRBV12-4 to TRBJ2-3; 7 nucleotides align to TRBD2. The V gene end was trimmed by 1 base and the J gene end by 3 bases; junction bases not matched to a gene: 1. This CDR3 has 14 residues. CDR3 coding DNA: TGTGCCAGCAGTTTAGGGGGGGGGACAGATACGCAGTATTTT. Translation: CASSLGGGTDTQYF.

This clonotype occurred a few times. The chain couples TRBV20-1 to TRBJ2-1, with 8 bases aligning to TRBD2. Germline lookup yields CDR1 DFQATT and CDR2 SNEGSKA (reference sequence). The CDR3 runs to 18 residues. V lost 0 bases to trimming and J lost 14 bases; unmatched junction nucleotides: 24. CDR3: CSARDPPVSGTRGPQKFF. The CDR3 DNA is TGCAGTGCTAGAGATCCCCCCGTTAGCGGGACGCGGGGCCCCCAGAAGTTCTTC.

The genes are TRBV24-1 and TRBJ1-1; a weak D match, TRBD1 (5 bases). There are 13 residues in the CDR3. Germline CDR1 and CDR2: KGHDR and SFDVKD. V gave up 9 bases and J gave up 1 base, with 11 bases separating them. CDR3 residues: CATDTGANTEAFF. CDR3 nucleotide sequence: TGTGCCACCGATACCGGGGCGAACACTGAAGCTTTCTTT.

This clonotype was observed a few times. The chain joins TRBV7-2 to TRBJ1-2; D not resolved. CDR3 length equals 13 residues. V was shortened by 6 bases and J by 0 bases, with 8 bases between the two germline ends. Per germline, CDR1 SGHTA and CDR2 FQGNSA. The CDR3 bases are TGTGCCAGCAGAGACGGAGCTAACTATGGCTACACCTTC. It is translated as CASRDGANYGYTF.

The chain carries TRBV11-2 and TRBJ2-5; D uncertain. The CDR3 extends over 16 amino acids. CDR1 is SGHAT, CDR2 FQNNGV, per germline. Trimming removed 3 bases from V and 3 bases from J, with 17 bases in between. The CDR3 loop is CASSFVGLLSKETQYF. CDR3 bases: TGTGCCAGCAGCTTTGTAGGTCTTCTATCCAAAGAGACCCAGTACTTC.

V usage is TRBV10-3 and J usage is TRBJ1-1; D gene unclear. The germline V gene encodes CDR1 ENHRY and CDR2 SYGVKD. Trimming took 10 bases from V and 1 from J, leaving 13 bases between them. This CDR3 has 13 amino acids. This chain's CDR3 is CATSGDKNTEAFF. The CDR3 DNA is TGTGCCACCTCGGGAGACAAGAACACTGAAGCTTTCTTT.

This clonotype has more than one count but fewer than ten. This chain uses TRBV25-1 with TRBJ2-7; TRBD1 is a possible D gene (5 bases). This CDR3 region has 13 residues. With 4 bases removed from V and 1 base from J, the gap between germline ends came to 8 bases. The germline gives CDR1 MGHDK, CDR2 SYGVNS. Here the CDR3 DNA reads TGTGCCAGCAGTGCAACAGGTTCCTACGAGCAGTACTTC. Its protein product is CASSATGSYEQYF.

The V call is TRBV15, the J call TRBJ2-1; 7 bases map to TRBD2. The germline CDR1 and CDR2 sequences are LNHNV and YYDKDF (reference sequence). CDR3 length equals 17 residues. The V segment lost 3 bases and the J segment 2 bases; nucleotides outside the gene matches: 10. The CDR3 loop is CATSSLGREEAYNEQFF. For the CDR3, the DNA is TGTGCCACCAGCAGCTTAGGTCGGGAGGAGGCCTACAATGAGCAGTTCTTC.

The V and J genes are TRBV28 and TRBJ1-2; 7 bases agree with TRBD1. The junction had 8 bases not matched to a gene; V was cut back by 6 bases and J by 7 bases. Germline loops: CDR1 MDHEN, CDR2 SYDVKM. The CDR3 totals 13 residues. This CDR3 is CASSPTGLGGYTF. CDR3 in DNA: TGTGCCAGCAGCCCGACAGGGCTGGGTGGCTACACCTTC.

The chain couples TRBV7-2 to TRBJ2-7; the D gene is possibly TRBD1 (5 bases). The V gene lost 5 bases and the J gene lost 2 bases, with 16 bases spanning the gap. Looked up from germline, CDR1 is SGHTA and CDR2 is FQGNSA. This CDR3 has 15 amino acids. In nucleotides, the CDR3 is TGTGCCAGCAGCCAAGGCGCCTGGGGCACCTACGAGCAGTACTTC. Translated, it gives CASSQGAWGTYEQYF.

V gene TRBV7-3 combines with J gene TRBJ2-7; possibly TRBD1 for D (7 bases). Germline-derived CDR1 and CDR2 are SGHTA and FQGTGA. The CDR3 is 13 residues long. The V end lost 4 bases, the J end lost 3 bases, and 10 bases lay between the germline ends. CDR3 region: CASSSQGGYEQYF. CDR3 nucleotide sequence: TGTGCCAGCAGCTCTCAGGGGGGCTACGAGCAGTACTTC.

Concerning this clonotype: This is likely a read error, given that the CDR3 carries no conserved phenylalanine or tryptophan at its end. This chain uses TRBV10-2 with TRBJ1-1; TRBD1 might be the D (6 bases). The CDR3 is 14 residues long. Germline CDR1 WSHSY, CDR2 SAAADI. V lost 7 bases and J lost 4, with 16 bases in between. The CDR3 reads CASNPTGRGTEAFS. DNA of the CDR3: TGCGCCAGCAATCCGACAGGTCGGGGCACTGAAGCTTTCTCT.